This TCR beta chain was documented in a study of CD8+ T cells in alopecia areata. This CDR3 is 14 amino acids long. Unmatched junction bases numbered 8, after V lost 5 bases and J lost 5 bases. Germline V CDR1 and CDR2: SGHVS, FQNEAQ. Alopecia areata patients gave lesional scalp punch biopsies and peripheral blood samples. Isolated RNA was reverse transcribed into cDNA used as the sequencing template. Only in-frame clones appear in the TCRdb table, and some are missing; sequencing was by immunoSEQ multiplex PCR. The table shows about 19,000 clones, with about 70% occurring only once. J is TRBJ2-7 and V is TRBV7-8, with 8 bases identical to TRBD2. This sample comprised skin, obtained at week 0. The TCR comes from a human donor with alopecia areata. CDR3 region: CASSIFSTSDEQYF. CDR3 DNA sequence: TGTGCCAGCAGCATCTTCTCGACTAGCGACGAGCAGTACTTC.